This T cell receptor beta chain was retrieved from a study of CD8 T cells in ankylosing spondylitis. Generation of TCR beta libraries employed quantitative 5'-RACE incorporating molecular barcodes. TCRdb reprocessed the 5' RACE reads with MiXCR, giving one entry per CDR3 protein. The sample holds 50,000 or so distinct CDR3 sequences, 6.5% to 9% seen once. This CDR3 spans 15 amino acids. V was clipped by 0 bases and J by 6 bases, with 14 bases between them. Germline V gene lookup returns CDR1 MGHRA and CDR2 YSYEKL. This clonotype was observed many times. The TCR comes from a female donor with ankylosing spondylitis or in good health (not recorded which). The chain is built from TRBV4-1 and TRBJ1-2; D gene ambiguous. Sequenced material: blood, either unsorted or a sorted T cell fraction (not recorded which). CDR3 DNA: TGCGCCAGCAGCCAAGATGGCGGCCGGCAGGATGGCTACACCTTC. Translated: CASSQDGGRQDGYTF.